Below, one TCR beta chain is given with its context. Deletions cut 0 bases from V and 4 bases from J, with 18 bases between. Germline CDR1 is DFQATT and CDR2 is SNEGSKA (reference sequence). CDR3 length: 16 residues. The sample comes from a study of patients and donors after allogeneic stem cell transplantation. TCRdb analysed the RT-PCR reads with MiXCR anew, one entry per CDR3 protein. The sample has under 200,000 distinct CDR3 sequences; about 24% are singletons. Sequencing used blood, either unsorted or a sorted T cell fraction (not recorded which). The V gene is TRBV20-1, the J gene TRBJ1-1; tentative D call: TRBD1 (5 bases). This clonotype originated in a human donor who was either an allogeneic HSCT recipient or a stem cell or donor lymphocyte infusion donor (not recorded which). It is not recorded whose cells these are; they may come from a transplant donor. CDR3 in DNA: TGCAGTGCTAGAGAGGGTGCAGGGAGGTGGATCACTGAAGCTTTCTTT. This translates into CSAREGAGRWITEAFF.